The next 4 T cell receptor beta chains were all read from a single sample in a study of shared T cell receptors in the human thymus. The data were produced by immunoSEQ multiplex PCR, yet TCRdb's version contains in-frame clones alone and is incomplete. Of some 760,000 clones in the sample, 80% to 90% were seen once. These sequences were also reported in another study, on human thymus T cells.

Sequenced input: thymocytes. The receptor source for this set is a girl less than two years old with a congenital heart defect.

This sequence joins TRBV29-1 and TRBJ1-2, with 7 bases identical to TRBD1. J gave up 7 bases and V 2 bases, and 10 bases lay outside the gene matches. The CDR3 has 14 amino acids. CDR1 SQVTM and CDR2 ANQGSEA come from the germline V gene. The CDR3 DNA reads TGCAGCGTTGAACTTAAGGGGGCAGGGGGTGGCTACACCTTC. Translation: CSVELKGAGGGYTF.

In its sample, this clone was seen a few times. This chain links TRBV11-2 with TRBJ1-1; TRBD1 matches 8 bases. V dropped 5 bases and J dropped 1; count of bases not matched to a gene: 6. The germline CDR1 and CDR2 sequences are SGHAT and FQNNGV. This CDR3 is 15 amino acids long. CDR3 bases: TGTGCCAGCAGCCCCGGGACAGGTTCGAACACTGAAGCTTTCTTT. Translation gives CASSPGTGSNTEAFF.

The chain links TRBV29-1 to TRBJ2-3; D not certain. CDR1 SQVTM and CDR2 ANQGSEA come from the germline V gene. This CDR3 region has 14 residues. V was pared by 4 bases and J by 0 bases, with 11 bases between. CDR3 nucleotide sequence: TGCAGCGTTGTGGGCAGGAATAGCACAGATACGCAGTATTTT. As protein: CSVVGRNSTDTQYF.

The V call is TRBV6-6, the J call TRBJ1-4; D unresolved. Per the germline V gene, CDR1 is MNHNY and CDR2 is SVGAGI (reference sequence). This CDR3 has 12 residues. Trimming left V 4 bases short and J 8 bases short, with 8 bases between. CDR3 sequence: CASSLEREKLFF. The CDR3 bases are TGTGCCAGCAGTTTAGAGAGGGAAAAACTGTTTTTT.